This TCR beta chain was obtained from a study of T cell clones after liver transplantation. General observations from the study: Conclusions were preliminary, with small, heterogeneous patient groups.

This CDR3 has 17 residues. Germline V gene data show CDR1 as LGHNA and CDR2 as YNFKEQ. V lost 2 bases, J lost 5 bases, and 21 bases lay in between. Repertoires were generated with immunoSEQ multiplex PCR, while TCRdb's copy carries only in-frame clones and drops some. The sample contains roughly 65,000 clones, more than 85% of which appear only once. Regarding this clone: The antigen remains undetermined.

The specimen comprised CD4+ T cells from blood, sampled approximately 27 months after liver transplant. The chain uses TRBV4-2 and TRBJ1-2; perhaps TRBD1 as D (5 bases). The sequence was collected from a human patient who received a liver transplant. Some T cells may be supplied by the graft donor. The CDR3 sequence: CASSQLTSQAGIYGYTF. DNA of the CDR3: TGTGCCAGCAGCCAATTAACGTCACAGGCAGGCATATATGGCTACACCTTC.